These 29 T cell receptor beta chains were all obtained from the same sample, sequenced in a study of blood T cells in healthy people across ages. Through a sample-barcoded 5' primer and a J-beta primer mix, a second PCR was run for about 6 to 12 cycles. One entry per CDR3 protein results from TCRdb running MiXCR on the 5' RACE reads. The top ten clones hold approximately 7% of a sample with about 1.4 million distinct CDR3 sequences, approximately 59% of them seen once. Sequencing used blood. Receptor source: a young man in good health.

This chain connects TRBV5-1 to TRBJ2-7; 9 bases agree with TRBD1. Germline values: CDR1 SGHRS, CDR2 YFSETQ. This CDR3 has 15 residues. V shed 3 bases and J 6 bases; nucleotides not matched to a gene: 10. The CDR3 DNA is TGCGCCAGCAGCTCGGACAGGGGAATTTTGAGCGAGCAGTACTTC. It is translated as CASSSDRGILSEQYF.

V gene TRBV3-1 combines with J gene TRBJ1-2, with 7 bases fitting TRBD1. Germline CDR1 LGHDT, CDR2 YNNKEL (reference sequence). V dropped 4 bases and J dropped 4; count of bases not matched to a gene: 6. The CDR3 consists of 14 residues. The CDR3: CASSRQGSSYGYTF. In nucleotides, the CDR3 is TGTGCCAGCAGCCGACAGGGAAGTAGCTATGGCTACACCTTC.

This clonotype occurred many times. The chain is built from TRBV7-2 and TRBJ2-1; the match to TRBD2 covers 8 bases. The CDR3 runs 17 residues. Germline V gene data show CDR1 as SGHTA and CDR2 as FQGNSA. V was clipped by 0 bases and J by 5 bases; unmatched bases: 9. The CDR3 sequence: CASSLALTGGSNNEQFF. CDR3 nucleotides: TGTGCCAGCAGCTTAGCCCTGACGGGGGGGTCTAACAATGAGCAGTTCTTC.

The chain has TRBV7-2 and TRBJ2-5, with 8 bases that match TRBD2. There are 15 residues in the CDR3. Germline-derived CDR1 and CDR2 are SGHTA and FQGNSA. V lost 3 bases and J lost 3; bases outside the gene matches: 6. CDR3 sequence: CASSLMVAGKETQYF. In DNA, the CDR3 is TGTGCCAGCAGCTTGATGGTAGCGGGGAAAGAGACCCAGTACTTC.

This clonotype has just a few counts. The chain employs TRBV14 and TRBJ2-5, with 7 bases aligning to TRBD1. The CDR3 loop spans 15 amino acids. Germline assignment: CDR1 SGHDN and CDR2 FVKESK. V lost 4 bases to trimming and J lost 5 bases; unmatched junction nucleotides: 10. CDR3 amino acids: CASSLRTGAWETQYF. CDR3 coding DNA: TGTGCCAGCAGCCTTCGGACAGGTGCTTGGGAGACCCAGTACTTC.

This chain connects TRBV11-2 to TRBJ2-6; D is undetermined. Germline values: CDR1 SGHAT, CDR2 FQNNGV. V lost 1 base and J lost 4, with 11 bases in between. This CDR3 is built from 16 residues. CDR3 bases: TGTGCCAGCAGCTTAGTTCCCGGGCCGGGGGCCAACGTCCTGACTTTC. Residues: CASSLVPGPGANVLTF. Drawing the rest from reference TRBV11-2 and TRBJ2-6, the complete variable domain is EAGVAQSPRYKIIEKRQSVAFWCNPISGHATLYWYQQILGQGPKLLIQFQNNGVVDDSQLPKDRFSAERLKGVDSTLKIQPAKLEDSAVYLCASSLVPGPGANVLTFGAGSRLTVL.

V gene TRBV12-3 or TRBV12-4 combines with J gene TRBJ1-4; no firm D call. This CDR3 has 13 residues. With 4 bases removed from V and 10 bases from J, the gap between germline ends came to 13 bases. CDR3 in amino acids: CASSYHVSGKLFF. The CDR3 DNA reads TGTGCCAGCAGTTACCACGTCAGCGGAAAACTGTTTTTT.

V gene TRBV28 combines with J gene TRBJ1-5; no firm D call. Germline V CDR1 and CDR2: MDHEN, SYDVKM. This CDR3 spans 15 amino acids. Trimming left V 8 bases short and J 2 bases short, with 16 bases between. CDR3 nucleotides: TGTGCCAGCCTACCGGGCACCGAGGGCAATCAGCCCCAGCATTTT. Its protein product is CASLPGTEGNQPQHF.

The chain is built from TRBV6-1 and TRBJ1-6; maybe TRBD1 (6 bases). CDR3 length: 15 amino acids. Germline V CDR1 and CDR2: MNHNS, SASEGT. Trimming took 4 bases from V and 7 from J, leaving 14 bases between them. CDR3 residues: CASSVRTGMNSPLHF. The CDR3 coding sequence is TGTGCCAGCAGTGTTCGAACAGGGATGAATTCACCCCTCCACTTT.

The chain employs TRBV5-1 and TRBJ2-3; maybe TRBD2 (5 bases). Trimming left V 2 bases short and J 2 bases short, with 12 bases between. Germline V gene sequence: CDR1 SGHRS, CDR2 YFSETQ. CDR3 length equals 15 residues. The CDR3 sequence is CASSLEGLPTDTQYF. The CDR3 DNA follows: TGCGCCAGCAGCTTAGAGGGTCTCCCCACAGATACGCAGTATTTT.

The chain has TRBV5-1 and TRBJ2-1; 11 bases are a match to TRBD2. Germline trimming cut 5 bases from V and 3 bases from J; bases unmatched to any gene: 13. Germline CDR1 and CDR2: SGHRS and YFSETQ. The CDR3 contains 18 residues. The CDR3 DNA follows: TGCGCCAGCAGTGGGCTACTACTAGCGGGAGAACGCTACAATGAGCAGTTCTTC. Translation gives CASSGLLLAGERYNEQFF.

This chain uses TRBV11-3 with TRBJ2-2; TRBD1 might be the D (5 bases). There are 15 residues in the CDR3. The V gene's germline CDR1 is SGHNT and CDR2 YENEEA. V lost 1 base and J lost 7, with 13 bases in between. The CDR3 bases are TGTGCCAGCAGCTTAGGTCAGGGAATGAACGGGGAGCTGTTTTTT. The encoded protein is CASSLGQGMNGELFF.

This clonotype was counted once. The chain joins TRBV4-1 to TRBJ1-2; the match to TRBD1 covers 10 bases. The germline CDR1 and CDR2 sequences are MGHRA and YSYEKL. The CDR3 spans 16 residues. V was pared by 4 bases and J by 2 bases, with 7 bases of the junction left unmatched. As DNA, the CDR3 is TGCGCCAGCAGCCTCAATATGGGACAGGGGAACTATGGCTACACCTTC. Amino acid sequence: CASSLNMGQGNYGYTF.

The CDR3: CASSLSDRFRGTAGYTF. The DNA of the CDR3 is TGTGCCAGCAGTTTATCGGACAGGTTCAGGGGAACTGCTGGCTACACCTTC. This rearrangement joins TRBV27 to TRBJ1-2; TRBD1 agrees at 7 bases. This CDR3 contains 17 residues. Germline V CDR1 and CDR2: MNHEY, SMNVEV (reference sequence). V lost 0 bases and J lost 7; bases outside the gene matches: 14.

This sequence joins TRBV11-2 and TRBJ2-3, with 11 bases matching TRBD2. V lost 4 bases and J lost 5; bases outside the gene matches: 5. Germline assignment: CDR1 SGHAT and CDR2 FQNNGV. The CDR3 is made up of 15 amino acids. This chain's CDR3 is CASSSHSGGGDTQYF. The CDR3 region has the DNA TGTGCCAGCAGCTCCCATAGCGGGGGGGGAGATACGCAGTATTTT.

The chain has TRBV15 and TRBJ2-7; unclear D gene. Germline lookup yields CDR1 LNHNV and CDR2 YYDKDF (reference sequence). The CDR3 is 14 amino acids. V was pared by 0 bases and J by 1 base, with 7 bases between. The CDR3 is CATSRDLASYEQYF. CDR3 DNA: TGTGCCACCAGCAGAGACTTAGCATCCTACGAGCAGTACTTC.

V is TRBV11-1 and J is TRBJ2-3, with 9 positions matching TRBD1. V shed 6 bases, J shed 3 bases, and the junction held 7 bases outside the gene matches. CDR1 and CDR2 (germline): SGHAT, FQDESV (reference sequence). The CDR3 is 15 residues long. This chain's CDR3 is CASSSRDRETDTQYF. The CDR3 bases are TGTGCCAGCAGTTCCCGGGACAGGGAGACAGATACGCAGTATTTT.

The chain links TRBV27 to TRBJ2-3, with D uncertain. The CDR3 is 15 residues long. Germline CDR1 reads MNHEY; CDR2 reads SMNVEV (reference sequence). Trimming took 3 bases from V and 0 from J, leaving 10 bases between them. CDR3: CASSFYGTSTDTQYF. In DNA form, the CDR3 reads TGTGCCAGCAGTTTTTACGGCACTAGCACAGATACGCAGTATTTT.

This clonotype has only a few counts. The chain has TRBV15 and TRBJ2-1, with 9 bases lining up with TRBD2. The CDR3 length is 15 residues. V was pared by 3 bases and J by 5 bases, with 5 bases of the junction left unmatched. Germline values: CDR1 LNHNV, CDR2 YYDKDF (reference sequence). The CDR3 DNA follows: TGTGCCACCAGCAGGCGAGTAGCGGGGGACAATGAGCAGTTCTTC. Translating gives CATSRRVAGDNEQFF.

The J gene is TRBJ1-5, the V gene TRBV20-1, with D possibly matching TRBD1 (5 bases). The CDR3 runs to 15 residues. Trimming removed 1 base from V and 7 bases from J, with 17 bases in between. Germline-derived CDR1 and CDR2 are DFQATT and SNEGSKA (reference sequence). CDR3 DNA sequence: TGCAGTGCTAGAGGAGGAAGGGGCAAGGGGCAGCCCCAGCATTTT. Protein sequence: CSARGGRGKGQPQHF.

The chain joins TRBV12-3 or TRBV12-4 to TRBJ2-1; D unclear. The CDR3 has 15 amino acids. Trimming removed 0 bases from V and 1 base from J, with 7 bases in between. The CDR3 sequence is CASSLAPGSYNEQFF. CDR3 sequence (DNA): TGTGCCAGCAGTTTAGCCCCCGGGTCCTACAATGAGCAGTTCTTC.

The chain carries TRBV6-5 and TRBJ2-4, with D tentatively TRBD2 (7 bases). The assigned J gene may be wrong: the sequence end matches TRBJ2-7 better. CDR3 length: 12 residues. The germline CDR1 and CDR2 sequences are MNHEY and SVGAGI. CDR3 residues: CATRLRGAEQYF. CDR3 bases: TGTGCCACTAGGCTTCGGGGGGCCGAGCAGTACTTC.

This clonotype was recorded a few times. The chain carries TRBV7-6 and TRBJ2-5; D is possibly TRBD1 (5 bases). CDR3 length equals 14 residues. The germline V gene has CDR1 SGHVS and CDR2 FNYEAQ. The V gene lost 6 bases and the J gene lost 2 bases, with 13 bases spanning the gap. CDR3 sequence: CASSLYQGQETQYF. The CDR3 nucleotides read TGTGCCAGCAGTTTATACCAGGGTCAAGAGACCCAGTACTTC.

In its sample, this clonotype was seen a few times. CDR3 amino acids: CASSQISLGSGRANEQFF. CDR3 DNA sequence: TGTGCCAGCAGCCAAATAAGCCTAGGGAGCGGGAGGGCCAATGAGCAGTTCTTC. V and J are TRBV3-1 and TRBJ2-1; 10 bases match TRBD2. Per germline, CDR1 LGHDT and CDR2 YNNKEL (reference sequence). The CDR3 consists of 18 residues. V shed 2 bases and J 6 bases; nucleotides not matched to a gene: 13.

V usage is TRBV12-5 and J usage is TRBJ2-5; TRBD1 matches 8 bases. Germline trimming cut 5 bases from V and 5 bases from J; bases unmatched to any gene: 13. From germline, CDR1 is LGHNT and CDR2 FRNRAP. The CDR3 has 16 residues. The CDR3: CASGLMQGAYTETQYF. The CDR3 coding sequence is TGTGCTAGTGGTCTTATGCAGGGGGCGTATACGGAGACCCAGTACTTC.

The sample holds a few counts of this clonotype. The rearrangement links TRBV29-1 to TRBJ2-7; weak D call: TRBD1 (6 bases). The CDR3 covers 15 residues. CDR1 SQVTM and CDR2 ANQGSEA come from the germline V gene. Trimming stripped 4 bases from V and 5 bases from J, with 21 bases between. The CDR3 nucleotides are TGCAGCGTTGCGGGTATCCCAGCGACAGGCCACGAGCAGTACTTC. Translation gives CSVAGIPATGHEQYF.

The chain links TRBV2 to TRBJ1-1; tentatively, D is TRBD1 (5 bases). Germline V CDR1 and CDR2: SNHLY, FYNNEI. This CDR3 region has 17 residues. Trimming took 0 bases from V and 4 from J, leaving 18 bases between them. The DNA of the CDR3 is TGTGCCAGCAGTGAAGCGCTAGGGAGGGGCCGAGGCACTGAAGCTTTCTTT. Translating gives CASSEALGRGRGTEAFF.

The V gene is TRBV20-1, the J gene TRBJ2-7, with 7 bases fitting TRBD2. With 0 bases clipped from V and 4 bases from J, the junction kept 3 bases outside the gene matches. Germline values: CDR1 DFQATT, CDR2 SNEGSKA (reference sequence). This CDR3 has 13 amino acids. CDR3 in amino acids: CSARDAAGYEQYF. Here the CDR3 DNA reads TGCAGTGCTAGAGATGCAGCGGGGTACGAGCAGTACTTC.

The chain couples TRBV18 to TRBJ2-3, with a possible D match to TRBD1 (5 bases). Germline V gene lookup returns CDR1 KGHSH and CDR2 LQKENI. The CDR3 is 14 residues long. V shed 3 bases and J shed 6 bases, with 13 bases lying between them. CDR3 protein: CASSPSGSQDTQYF. The DNA for the CDR3 is TGTGCCAGCTCACCTTCAGGGTCGCAGGATACGCAGTATTTT.